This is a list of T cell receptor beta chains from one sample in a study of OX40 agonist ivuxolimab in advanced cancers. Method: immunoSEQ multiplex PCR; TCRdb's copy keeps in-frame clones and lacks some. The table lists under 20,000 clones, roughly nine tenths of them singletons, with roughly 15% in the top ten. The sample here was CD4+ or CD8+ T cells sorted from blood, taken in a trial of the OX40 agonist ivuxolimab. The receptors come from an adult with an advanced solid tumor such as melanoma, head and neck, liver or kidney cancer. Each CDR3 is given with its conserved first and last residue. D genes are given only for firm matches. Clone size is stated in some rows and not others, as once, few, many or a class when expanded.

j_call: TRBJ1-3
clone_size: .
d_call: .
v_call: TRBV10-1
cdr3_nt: TGCGCCACCAAAGGGGGGACGGCAGGAAACACCATATATTTT
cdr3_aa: CATKGGTAGNTIYF

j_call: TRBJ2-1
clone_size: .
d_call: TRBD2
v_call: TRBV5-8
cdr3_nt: TGTGCCAGCAGCCTTAGCGGGAGCTCCTACAATGAGCAGTTCTTC
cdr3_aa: CASSLSGSSYNEQFF

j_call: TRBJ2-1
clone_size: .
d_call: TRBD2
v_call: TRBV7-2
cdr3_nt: TGTGCCAGCAGCTTAGGACTAGCGGGGGCGGAAGAGCAGTTCTTC
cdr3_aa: CASSLGLAGAEEQFF

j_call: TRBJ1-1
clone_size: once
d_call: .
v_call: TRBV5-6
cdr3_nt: TGTGCCAGCAGGTCACTCCGAGGGGTACTCACTGAAGCTTTCTTT
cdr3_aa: CASRSLRGVLTEAFF

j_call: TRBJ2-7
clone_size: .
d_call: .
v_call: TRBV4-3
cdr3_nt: TGCGCCAGCAGCCTTAGATCGACAGGGAGGTCCTACGAGCAGTACTTC
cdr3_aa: CASSLRSTGRSYEQYF

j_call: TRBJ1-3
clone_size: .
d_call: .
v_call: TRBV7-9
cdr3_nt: TGTGCCAGCAGCTTAGGAAACAGCAACACCATATATTTT
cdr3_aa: CASSLGNSNTIYF

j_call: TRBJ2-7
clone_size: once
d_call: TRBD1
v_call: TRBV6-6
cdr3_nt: TGTGCCAGCAGTTACTGGGACAGGCTATCCTACGAGCAGTACTTC
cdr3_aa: CASSYWDRLSYEQYF

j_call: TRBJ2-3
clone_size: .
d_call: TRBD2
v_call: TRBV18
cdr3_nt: TGTGCCAGCTCACCACGGTCTAGCGGGAGGGCAATAGATACGCAGTATTTT
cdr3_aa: CASSPRSSGRAIDTQYF

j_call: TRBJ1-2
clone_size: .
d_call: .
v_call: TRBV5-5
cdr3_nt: TGTGCCAGCAGCCCCGGGACTCGAGGCTACACCTTC
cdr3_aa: CASSPGTRGYTF

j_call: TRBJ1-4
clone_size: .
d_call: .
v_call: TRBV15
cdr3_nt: TGTGCCACCAGGGGAAAGGATGAAAAACTGTTTTTT
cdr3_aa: CATRGKDEKLFF

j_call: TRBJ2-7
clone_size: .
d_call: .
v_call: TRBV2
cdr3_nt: TGTGCCAGCAGTGTTACACCGGGCTTGCTCGGGGAGTACTTC
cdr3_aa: CASSVTPGLLGEYF

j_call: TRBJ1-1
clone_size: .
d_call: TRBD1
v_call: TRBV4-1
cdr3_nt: TGCGCCAGCAGCCGGGACAGGGGGCCCGCCACTGAAGCTTTCTTT
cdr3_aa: CASSRDRGPATEAFF

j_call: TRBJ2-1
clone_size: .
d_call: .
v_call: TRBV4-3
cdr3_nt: TGCGCCAGCAGCCAAGGGCCTTCTTACAATGAGCAGTTCTTC
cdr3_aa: CASSQGPSYNEQFF

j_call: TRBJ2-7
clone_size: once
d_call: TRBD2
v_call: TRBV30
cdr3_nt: TGTGCCTGGAGAAAGGGGACTAGCGGGAGGGCTGAAGAGCAGTACTTC
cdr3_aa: CAWRKGTSGRAEEQYF

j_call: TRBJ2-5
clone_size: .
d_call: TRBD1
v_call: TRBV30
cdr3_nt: TGTGCCTGGGGACAGGGGAGTGAGACCCAGTACTTC
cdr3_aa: CAWGQGSETQYF

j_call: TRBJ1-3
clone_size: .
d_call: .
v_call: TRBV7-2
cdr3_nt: TGTGCCACCACGGACACCGCTGGAAACACCATATATTTT
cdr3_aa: CATTDTAGNTIYF

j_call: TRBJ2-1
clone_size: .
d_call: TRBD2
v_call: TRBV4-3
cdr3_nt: TGCGCCAGCAGCCAAGAATTAGCGGGGGAGTACAATGAGCAGTTCTTC
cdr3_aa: CASSQELAGEYNEQFF

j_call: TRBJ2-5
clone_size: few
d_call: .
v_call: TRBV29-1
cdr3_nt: TGCAGCTCCTCACCTTCCCCAGGGACGTCCCAAGAGACCCAGTACTTC
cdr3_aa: CSSSPSPGTSQETQYF

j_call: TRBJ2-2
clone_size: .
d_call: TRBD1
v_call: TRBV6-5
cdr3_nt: TGTGCCAGCACCCAGGGGGCCGGGGAGCTGTTTTTT
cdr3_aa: CASTQGAGELFF

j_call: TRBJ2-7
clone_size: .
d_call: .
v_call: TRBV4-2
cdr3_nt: TGTGCCAGCAGCCAAGACGGGTTAAGCTCCTACGAGCAGTACTTC
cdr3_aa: CASSQDGLSSYEQYF

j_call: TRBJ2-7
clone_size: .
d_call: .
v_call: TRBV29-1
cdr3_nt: TGCAGCGTTGAAGAGGGGACGCTCTACGAGCAGTACTTC
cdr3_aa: CSVEEGTLYEQYF

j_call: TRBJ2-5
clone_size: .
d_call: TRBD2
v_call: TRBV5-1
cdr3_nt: TGCGCCAGCAGCTTGGATCGGGTAATGCTAGCGGGGTCGAAAAGCTGGGAGACCCAGTACTTC
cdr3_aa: CASSLDRVMLAGSKSWETQYF